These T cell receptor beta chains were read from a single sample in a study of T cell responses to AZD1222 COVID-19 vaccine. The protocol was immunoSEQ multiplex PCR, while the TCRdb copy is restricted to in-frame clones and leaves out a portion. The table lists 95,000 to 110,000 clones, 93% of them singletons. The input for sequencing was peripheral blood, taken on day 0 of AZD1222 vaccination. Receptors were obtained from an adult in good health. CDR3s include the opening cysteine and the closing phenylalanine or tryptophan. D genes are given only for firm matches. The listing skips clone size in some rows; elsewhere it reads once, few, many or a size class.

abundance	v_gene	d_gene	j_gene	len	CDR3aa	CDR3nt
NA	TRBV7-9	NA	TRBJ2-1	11	CASSIGPEQFF	TGTGCCAGCAGCATAGGGCCTGAGCAGTTCTTC
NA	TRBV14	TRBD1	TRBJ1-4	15	CASSLKQGVWEKLFF	TGTGCCAGCAGCCTGAAACAGGGGGTATGGGAAAAACTGTTTTTT
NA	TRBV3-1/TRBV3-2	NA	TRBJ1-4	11	CASSQGEKLFF	TGTGCCAGCAGCCAAGGGGAAAAACTGTTTTTT
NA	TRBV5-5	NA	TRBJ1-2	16	CASSPEGTIREDGYTF	TGTGCCAGCAGCCCGGAGGGGACAATACGTGAGGATGGCTACACCTTC
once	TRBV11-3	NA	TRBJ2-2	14	CASSFQENTGELFF	TGTGCCAGCAGCTTTCAGGAGAACACCGGGGAGCTGTTTTTT
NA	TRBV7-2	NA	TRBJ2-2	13	CASSFSGTGELFF	TGTGCCAGCAGCTTTTCGGGGACCGGGGAGCTGTTTTTT
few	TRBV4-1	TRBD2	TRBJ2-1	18	CASSRAVAGGGLTIEQFF	TGCGCCAGCAGCCGGGCAGTAGCGGGAGGGGGACTTACAATTGAGCAGTTCTTC
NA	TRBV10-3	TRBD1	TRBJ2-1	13	CAISGQGRNEQFF	TGTGCCATCAGTGGACAGGGGCGCAATGAGCAGTTCTTC
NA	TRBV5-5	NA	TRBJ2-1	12	CASSKNLNEQFF	TGTGCCAGCAGCAAAAATCTTAATGAGCAGTTCTTC
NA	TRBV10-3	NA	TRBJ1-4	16	CAISLRAPGSNEKLFF	TGTGCCATCAGCCTCAGAGCGCCAGGGTCTAATGAAAAACTGTTTTTT
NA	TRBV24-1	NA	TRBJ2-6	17	CATSDPRYHSGANVLTF	TGTGCCACCAGTGATCCCAGATATCACTCTGGGGCCAACGTCCTGACTTTC
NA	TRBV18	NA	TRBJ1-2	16	CASSTTEDRFYYGYTF	TGTGCCAGCTCAACAACGGAAGACAGATTTTACTATGGCTACACCTTC
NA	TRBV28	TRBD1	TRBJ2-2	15	CASSFDRGNTGELFF	TGTGCCAGCAGTTTTGACAGGGGGAACACCGGGGAGCTGTTTTTT
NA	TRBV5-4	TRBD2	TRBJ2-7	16	CASSRPTSRSSYEQYF	TGTGCCAGCAGCAGACCGACTAGCCGGAGCTCCTACGAGCAGTACTTC
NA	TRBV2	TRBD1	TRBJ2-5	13	CASGTGGQETQYF	TGTGCCAGCGGGACAGGGGGCCAAGAGACCCAGTACTTC
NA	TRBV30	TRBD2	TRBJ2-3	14	CAWRLAGGSDTQYF	TGTGCCTGGAGGTTAGCGGGAGGTTCAGATACGCAGTATTTT
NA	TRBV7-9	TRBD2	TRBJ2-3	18	CASSSIAGGTGRTDTQYF	TGTGCCAGCAGCTCGATAGCGGGAGGTACGGGGAGGACAGATACGCAGTATTTT
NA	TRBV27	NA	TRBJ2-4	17	CASSFGHPGLAKNIQYF	TGTGCCAGCAGTTTCGGGCACCCCGGTCTAGCCAAAAACATTCAGTACTTC
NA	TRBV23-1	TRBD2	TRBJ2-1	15	CASSPRTSCYNEQFF	TGCGCCAGCAGTCCCCGGACTAGCTGCTACAATGAGCAGTTCTTC
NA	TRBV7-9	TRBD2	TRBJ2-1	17	CASSSGQTSGRSNEQFF	TGTGCCAGCAGCTCAGGGCAGACTAGCGGGAGATCAAATGAGCAGTTCTTC
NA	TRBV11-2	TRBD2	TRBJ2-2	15	CASRKPGGGTGEPFF	TGTGCCAGCAGGAAGCCTGGCGGGGGGACCGGGGAGCCGTTTTTT
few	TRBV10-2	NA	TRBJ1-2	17	CASSESPYRAPRIGYTF	TGCGCCAGCAGTGAGTCTCCATACAGGGCCCCCAGAATTGGCTACACCTTC
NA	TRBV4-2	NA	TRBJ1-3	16	CASSQDRVGVGNTIYF	TGTGCCAGCAGCCAAGACCGGGTCGGGGTTGGAAACACCATATATTTT
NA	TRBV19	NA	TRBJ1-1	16	CASSIKRRLTNTEAFF	TGTGCCAGTAGTATCAAACGCAGGCTGACGAACACTGAAGCTTTCTTT
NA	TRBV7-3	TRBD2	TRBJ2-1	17	CASSLNPTSGDYNEQFF	TGTGCCAGCAGCTTAAACCCCACTAGCGGGGATTACAATGAGCAGTTCTTC
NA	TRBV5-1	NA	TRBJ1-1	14	CASSLGSSFSEAFF	TGCGCCAGCAGCTTAGGCTCGAGTTTTTCTGAAGCTTTCTTT
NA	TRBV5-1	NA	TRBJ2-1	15	CASSFRLDSYNEQFF	TGCGCCAGCAGCTTTCGACTAGACTCCTACAATGAGCAGTTCTTC
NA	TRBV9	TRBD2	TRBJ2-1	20	CASSVGAGLASVGVFDEQFF	TGTGCCAGCAGCGTAGGGGCCGGACTAGCATCAGTGGGGGTCTTCGATGAGCAGTTCTTC
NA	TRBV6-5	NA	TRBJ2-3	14	CASTQGMASDTQYF	TGTGCCAGCACGCAGGGGATGGCGTCAGATACGCAGTATTTT
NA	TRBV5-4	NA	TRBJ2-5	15	CASGLGGTLGETQYF	TGTGCCAGCGGCCTGGGCGGGACTTTGGGAGAGACCCAGTACTTC
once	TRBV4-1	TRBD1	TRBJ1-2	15	CASSQAGQGFLGYTF	TGCGCCAGCAGCCAAGCGGGACAGGGTTTTCTCGGCTACACCTTC
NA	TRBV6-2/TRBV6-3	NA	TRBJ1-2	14	CASSLSGWEYGYTF	TGTGCCAGCAGCCTCTCGGGCTGGGAGTATGGCTACACCTTC
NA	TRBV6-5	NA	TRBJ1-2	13	CASMGDRGYGYTF	TGTGCCAGCATGGGGGATCGGGGCTATGGCTACACCTTC
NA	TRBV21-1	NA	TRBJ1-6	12	CASRTQGDPLHF	TGTGCCAGCAGGACCCAAGGGGACCCCCTCCACTTT
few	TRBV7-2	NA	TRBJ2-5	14	CASSLLAGQETQYF	TGTGCCAGCAGCTTACTCGCGGGACAAGAGACCCAGTACTTC
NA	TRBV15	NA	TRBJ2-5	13	CATGWGSRETQYF	TGTGCCACGGGATGGGGGAGCAGAGAGACCCAGTACTTC
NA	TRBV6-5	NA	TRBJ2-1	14	CASRPPGADNEQFF	TGTGCCAGCCGCCCTCCGGGAGCAGACAATGAGCAGTTCTTC
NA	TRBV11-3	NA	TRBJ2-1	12	CASSGREDEQFF	TGTGCCAGCAGCGGAAGAGAGGATGAGCAGTTCTTC
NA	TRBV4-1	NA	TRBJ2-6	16	CASQDNAFSGANVLTF	TGCGCCAGCCAGGACAATGCCTTTTCTGGGGCCAACGTCCTGACTTTC
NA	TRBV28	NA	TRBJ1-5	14	CASSDTGINQPQHF	TGTGCCAGCAGTGATACAGGGATCAATCAGCCCCAGCATTTT
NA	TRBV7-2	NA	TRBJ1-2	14	CASSLVGANYGYTF	TGTGCCAGCAGCTTAGTAGGGGCTAACTATGGCTACACCTTC
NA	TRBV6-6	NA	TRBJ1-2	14	CASSYENFGQGYTF	TGTGCCAGCAGTTATGAGAATTTCGGCCAGGGCTACACCTTC
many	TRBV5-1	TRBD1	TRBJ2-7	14	CASSSGTGFYEQYF	TGCGCCAGCAGCTCCGGGACAGGGTTTTACGAGCAGTACTTC
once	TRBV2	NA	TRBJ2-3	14	CASHFGHTQETQYF	TGTGCCAGCCACTTTGGACATACCCAGGAGACGCAGTATTTT
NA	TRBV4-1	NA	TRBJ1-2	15	CASSQVGRASYGYTF	TGCGCCAGCAGCCAAGTGGGCAGGGCTTCCTATGGCTACACCTTC
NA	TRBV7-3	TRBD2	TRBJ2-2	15	CASSSGTSGTGELFF	TGTGCCAGCAGCTCCGGGACTAGCGGAACCGGGGAGCTGTTTTTT
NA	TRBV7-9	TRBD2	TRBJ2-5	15	CASSLALREGETQYF	TGTGCCAGCAGCTTAGCGCTCCGGGAGGGGGAGACCCAGTACTTC